This is a list of T cell receptor beta chains from one sample in a study of Graves' ophthalmopathy and Graves' hyperthyroidism. TCRdb itself ran the multiplex PCR reads through MiXCR, one entry per CDR3 protein. The sample lists 220,000 or so distinct CDR3 sequences; roughly 21% were seen once. Sequencing input: peripheral blood. The receptors were sampled from a woman aged 45-59 years with Graves' ophthalmopathy. Each CDR3 is given without its conserved first and last residue. Clone size is stated in some rows and not others, as once, few, many or a class when expanded.

abundance: .
len: 11
v_gene: TRBV2
j_gene: TRBJ2-7
CDR3aa: ASSETGLYEQY

abundance: many
len: 17
v_gene: TRBV12-3/TRBV12-4
j_gene: TRBJ1-2
CDR3aa: ASSLGGITRGHGDYGYT

abundance: many
len: 11
v_gene: TRBV19
j_gene: TRBJ1-1
CDR3aa: ASSIGVRTEAF

abundance: many
len: 14
v_gene: TRBV6-1
j_gene: TRBJ2-7
CDR3aa: ASTFHRDFTSYEQY

abundance: many
len: 12
v_gene: TRBV12-3/TRBV12-4
j_gene: TRBJ1-3
CDR3aa: ASSLEISGNTIY

abundance: .
len: 11
v_gene: TRBV7-2
j_gene: TRBJ1-2
CDR3aa: ASSLKTNYGYT

abundance: many
len: 15
v_gene: TRBV6-1
j_gene: TRBJ1-5
CDR3aa: ASSGGRTGQSNQPQH

abundance: .
len: 12
v_gene: TRBV19
j_gene: TRBJ2-3
CDR3aa: ASSIGLLGDTQY

abundance: many
len: 11
v_gene: TRBV30
j_gene: TRBJ1-5
CDR3aa: AWSGGLNQPQH

abundance: .
len: 12
v_gene: TRBV29-1
j_gene: TRBJ2-5
CDR3aa: SAWGSGVQETQY

abundance: few
len: 12
v_gene: TRBV2
j_gene: TRBJ1-1
CDR3aa: ASRHPGLGPEAF

abundance: many
len: 11
v_gene: TRBV12-5
j_gene: TRBJ2-7
CDR3aa: ASGLVTSSEQY

abundance: many
len: 11
v_gene: TRBV11-1
j_gene: TRBJ1-5
CDR3aa: ASSQDYNQPQH

abundance: few
len: 9
v_gene: TRBV20-1
j_gene: TRBJ1-5
CDR3aa: SARGGQPQH

abundance: many
len: 12
v_gene: TRBV28
j_gene: TRBJ2-5
CDR3aa: ASSLGGRRETQY

abundance: .
len: 14
v_gene: TRBV24-1
j_gene: TRBJ2-5
CDR3aa: ATSDSMRTSQETQY

abundance: many
len: 11
v_gene: TRBV12-3/TRBV12-4
j_gene: TRBJ2-5
CDR3aa: ASSFGTEETQY

abundance: many
len: 12
v_gene: TRBV7-2
j_gene: TRBJ2-7
CDR3aa: ASSPRLAPYEQY

abundance: many
len: 13
v_gene: TRBV6-2/TRBV6-3
j_gene: TRBJ2-7
CDR3aa: ASSYSLPGTYEQY

abundance: many
len: 12
v_gene: TRBV7-2
j_gene: TRBJ2-5
CDR3aa: ASSSQGIQETQY

abundance: many
len: 11
v_gene: TRBV19
j_gene: TRBJ1-1
CDR3aa: ASSQRGNTEAF

abundance: many
len: 16
v_gene: TRBV11-2
j_gene: TRBJ2-5
CDR3aa: ASSLGVLAGAVGETQY

abundance: many
len: 12
v_gene: TRBV19
j_gene: TRBJ1-1
CDR3aa: ASSFQGRGTEAF

abundance: few
len: 12
v_gene: TRBV5-1
j_gene: TRBJ2-5
CDR3aa: ASSVNRGRETQY

abundance: many
len: 11
v_gene: TRBV19
j_gene: TRBJ1-1
CDR3aa: ASSSRERTEAF

abundance: many
len: 13
v_gene: TRBV11-3
j_gene: TRBJ2-2
CDR3aa: ASSFSGTNTGELF

abundance: many
len: 12
v_gene: TRBV27
j_gene: TRBJ1-2
CDR3aa: ASSFKQGNYGYT

abundance: many
len: 11
v_gene: TRBV10-3
j_gene: TRBJ1-3
CDR3aa: ATSDGSGNTIY

abundance: many
len: 11
v_gene: TRBV9
j_gene: TRBJ2-2
CDR3aa: ASSAWGTGELF

abundance: many
len: 11
v_gene: TRBV5-1
j_gene: TRBJ2-7
CDR3aa: ASSTGTSHEQY

abundance: .
len: 12
v_gene: TRBV6-5
j_gene: TRBJ1-5
CDR3aa: ASSNDRINQPQH

abundance: many
len: 13
v_gene: TRBV5-1
j_gene: TRBJ2-7
CDR3aa: ASRQGLAVSYEQY

abundance: many
len: 14
v_gene: TRBV28
j_gene: TRBJ1-6
CDR3aa: ASSRRRGASNSPLH

abundance: .
len: 13
v_gene: TRBV29-1
j_gene: TRBJ2-5
CDR3aa: SVRTSGGYQETQY

abundance: .
len: 12
v_gene: TRBV5-6
j_gene: TRBJ1-1
CDR3aa: ASSLGVPGTEAF

abundance: many
len: 13
v_gene: TRBV10-3
j_gene: TRBJ2-5
CDR3aa: AISPGQGLGKTQY

abundance: many
len: 13
v_gene: TRBV7-8
j_gene: TRBJ2-7
CDR3aa: ASSFPTSGSYEQY

abundance: many
len: 11
v_gene: TRBV12-3/TRBV12-4
j_gene: TRBJ1-2
CDR3aa: ASSWGVLGGYT

abundance: many
len: 12
v_gene: TRBV7-2
j_gene: TRBJ2-7
CDR3aa: ASSSQREYYEQY

abundance: many
len: 11
v_gene: TRBV20-1
j_gene: TRBJ2-5
CDR3aa: SAHTGVGETQY

abundance: .
len: 13
v_gene: TRBV6-1
j_gene: TRBJ2-7
CDR3aa: ASTPGGAGLYEQY

abundance: many
len: 11
v_gene: TRBV20-1
j_gene: TRBJ2-7
CDR3aa: SAGREGLDEQY

abundance: many
len: 16
v_gene: TRBV19
j_gene: TRBJ2-5
CDR3aa: ASTHREGTGLTKETQY

abundance: few
len: 14
v_gene: TRBV30
j_gene: TRBJ1-2
CDR3aa: AWSKGGGTGGRDYT

abundance: .
len: 13
v_gene: TRBV24-1
j_gene: TRBJ2-5
CDR3aa: ATSKGGPLERTQY

abundance: many
len: 12
v_gene: TRBV6-5
j_gene: TRBJ2-7
CDR3aa: ASSYQRFPGEQY

abundance: many
len: 12
v_gene: TRBV19
j_gene: TRBJ2-7
CDR3aa: ASSPWTSGSEQY

abundance: .
len: 10
v_gene: TRBV6-1
j_gene: TRBJ1-1
CDR3aa: ATRGTLTEAF

abundance: many
len: 12
v_gene: TRBV12-3/TRBV12-4
j_gene: TRBJ1-5
CDR3aa: ASSRRQGDQPQH

abundance: many
len: 11
v_gene: TRBV10-1
j_gene: TRBJ1-2
CDR3aa: ASSASGSDGYT

abundance: many
len: 11
v_gene: TRBV7-3
j_gene: TRBJ1-1
CDR3aa: ASSPNGNTEAF

abundance: few
len: 14
v_gene: TRBV4-2
j_gene: TRBJ2-5
CDR3aa: ASSQAGGSQQETQY

abundance: many
len: 13
v_gene: TRBV6-1
j_gene: TRBJ1-2
CDR3aa: ASSDASTGTYRYT